This T cell receptor beta chain was obtained from a study of T-cell memory formation after mild COVID-19. Study as a whole: For the most part, TCR clusters were specific to one donor. Points from the study as a whole: Still unconfirmed is whether the second-wave clones peaking on day 37 recognized SARS-CoV-2. The CD4+ clones that contracted clustered mainly within CM and EM, and the CD8+ clones concentrated in EMRA. Memory cells collected pre-infection included some clones that later responded, suggesting cross-reactive memory joined.

In the case of this clonotype: Antigen: not known.

MiXCR, run by TCRdb on the 5' RACE reads, gives a single entry per CDR3 protein. This sample has a few hundred thousand distinct CDR3 sequences, with about 20% found just once. V lost 1 base and J 1 base, leaving 10 bases between the germline ends. Germline values: CDR1 KGHSH, CDR2 LQKENI. The CDR3 contains 15 residues. The sample consisted of PBMCs or a T cell subset sorted from them (not recorded which). The sequence came from an adult woman who had mild COVID-19 (a few samples of this study predate the infection). Cell type and time point are not known. The V and J genes are TRBV18 and TRBJ1-1; D is perhaps TRBD1 (6 bases). CDR3 sequence reads: CASSPLGQTNTEAFF. The CDR3, as DNA: TGTGCCAGCTCACCACTTGGACAGACGAACACTGAAGCTTTCTTT.